This T cell receptor beta chain was documented in a study of graft-versus-host responses after intestinal transplantation. The V gene end was trimmed by 7 bases and the J gene end by 0 bases; junction bases not matched to a gene: 8. Germline lookup yields CDR1 SGHRS and CDR2 YFSETQ. CDR3 length: 15 residues. The method was immunoSEQ multiplex PCR; TCRdb's version includes in-frame clones alone and lacks a portion of them. The sample has tens of thousands of clones, more than 75% seen once. A remark on this clone: What it recognizes is unknown.

The TCR originated in a human donor who was the organ donor for an intestinal transplant. This specimen was unstimulated CD8+ T cells sorted from spleen or lymph node cells, taken before transplant. This chain uses TRBV5-1 with TRBJ2-3, with 7 bases lining up with TRBD1. CDR3 sequence: CASAPGTASTDTQYF. CDR3 sequence (DNA): TGCGCCAGCGCCCCGGGGACAGCTAGCACAGATACGCAGTATTTT. Combining the CDR3 with reference TRBV5-1 and TRBJ2-3 gives the whole variable domain KAGVTQTPRYLIKTRGQQVTLSCSPISGHRSVSWYQQTPGQGLQFLFEYFSETQRNKGNFPGRFSGRQFSNSRSEMNVSTLELGDSALYLCASAPGTASTDTQYFGPGTRLTVL.